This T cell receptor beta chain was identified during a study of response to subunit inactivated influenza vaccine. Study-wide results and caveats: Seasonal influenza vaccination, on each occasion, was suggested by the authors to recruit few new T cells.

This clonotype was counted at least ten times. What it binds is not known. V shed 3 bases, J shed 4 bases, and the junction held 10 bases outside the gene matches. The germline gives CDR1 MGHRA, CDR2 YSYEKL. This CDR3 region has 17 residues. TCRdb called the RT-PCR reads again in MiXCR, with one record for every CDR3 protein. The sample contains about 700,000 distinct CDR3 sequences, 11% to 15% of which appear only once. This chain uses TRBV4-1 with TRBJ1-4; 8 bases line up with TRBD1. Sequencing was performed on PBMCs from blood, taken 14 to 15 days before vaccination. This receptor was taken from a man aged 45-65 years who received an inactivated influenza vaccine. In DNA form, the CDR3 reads TGCGCCAGCAGCCACATCCTGAGGACAGGGCGTAATGAAAAACTGTTTTTT. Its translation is CASSHILRTGRNEKLFF.